This TCR beta chain was captured in a study of somatic mutations in cytotoxic T cells in rheumatoid arthritis. About the study: Peripheral blood samples of roughly 29 ml EDTA were taken from patients directly after diagnosis and before treatment. Study-wide points: The authors did not adjust the slight TRBV07 underrepresentation in rheumatoid arthritis patients for multiple comparisons.

Comment on this clone: Its antigen is not known.

Per the original methods: Published virus-specific TCRB sequences matched only a few of the patient CD8+ clones exceeding 1%. TCRdb keeps only in-frame clones here, not all; method: immunoSEQ multiplex PCR. D and trimming come from the DNA, and the V and J calls and clone size come from that table. The top ten clones hold roughly a fifth of a sample with about 18,000 clones, approximately 80% of them seen once. V was pared by 4 bases and J by 6 bases, with 19 bases between. Germline V gene lookup returns CDR1 KGHSH and CDR2 LQKENI. The CDR3 extends over 16 amino acids. The chain has TRBV18 and TRBJ2-1, with D perhaps matching TRBD2 (6 bases). Sequences were obtained from CD8+ T cells sorted from blood. This receptor was taken from an adult with rheumatoid arthritis. The CDR3 sequence is CASSLRGAGSGNEQFF. The CDR3 coding sequence is TGTGCCAGCTCACTACGAGGCGCGGGTAGCGGCAATGAGCAGTTCTTC. The full variable domain, its missing parts supplied by reference TRBV18 and TRBJ2-1, is NAGVMQNPRHLVRRRGQEARLRCSPMKGHSHVYWYRQLPEEGLKFMVYLQKENIIDESGMPKERFSAEFPKEGPSILRIQQVVRGDSAAYFCASSLRGAGSGNEQFFGPGTRLTVL.